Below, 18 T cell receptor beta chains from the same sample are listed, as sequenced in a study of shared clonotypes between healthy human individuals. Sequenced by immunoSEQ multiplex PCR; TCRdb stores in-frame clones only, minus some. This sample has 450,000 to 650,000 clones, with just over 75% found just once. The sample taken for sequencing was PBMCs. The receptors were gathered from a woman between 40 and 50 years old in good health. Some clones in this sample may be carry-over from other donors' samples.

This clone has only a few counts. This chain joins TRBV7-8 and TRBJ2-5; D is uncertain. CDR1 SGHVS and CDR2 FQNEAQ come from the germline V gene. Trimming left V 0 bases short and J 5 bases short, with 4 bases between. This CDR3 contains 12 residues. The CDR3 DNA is TGTGCCAGCAGCTTAGCGGGTGAGACCCAGTACTTC. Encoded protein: CASSLAGETQYF.

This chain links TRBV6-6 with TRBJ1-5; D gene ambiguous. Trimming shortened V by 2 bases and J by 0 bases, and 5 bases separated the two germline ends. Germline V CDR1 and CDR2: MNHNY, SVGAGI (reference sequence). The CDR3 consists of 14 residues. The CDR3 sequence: CASSYTDSNQPQHF. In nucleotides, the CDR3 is TGTGCCAGCAGTTACACGGATAGCAATCAGCCCCAGCATTTT.

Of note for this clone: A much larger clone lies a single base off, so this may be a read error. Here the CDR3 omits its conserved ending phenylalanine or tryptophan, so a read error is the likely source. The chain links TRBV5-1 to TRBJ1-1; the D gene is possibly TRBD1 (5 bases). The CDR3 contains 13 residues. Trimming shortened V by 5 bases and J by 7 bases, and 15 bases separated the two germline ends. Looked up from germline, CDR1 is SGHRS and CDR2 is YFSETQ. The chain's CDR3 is CASSPLLQGEAFL. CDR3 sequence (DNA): TGCGCCAGCAGTCCCCTACTCCAGGGTGAAGCTTTCCTT.

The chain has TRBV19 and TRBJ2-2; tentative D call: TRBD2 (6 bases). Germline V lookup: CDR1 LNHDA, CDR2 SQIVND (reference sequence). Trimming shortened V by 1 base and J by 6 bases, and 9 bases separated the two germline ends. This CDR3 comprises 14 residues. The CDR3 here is CASSIGTSPGELFF. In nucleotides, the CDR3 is TGTGCCAGTAGTATAGGAACTAGCCCCGGGGAGCTGTTTTTT.

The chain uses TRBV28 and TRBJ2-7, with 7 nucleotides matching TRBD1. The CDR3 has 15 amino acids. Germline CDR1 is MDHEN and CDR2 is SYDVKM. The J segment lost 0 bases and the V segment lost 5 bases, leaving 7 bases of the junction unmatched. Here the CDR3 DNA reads TGTGCCAGCAGTCCCCCCGGGACAGTCTCCTACGAGCAGTACTTC. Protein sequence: CASSPPGTVSYEQYF.

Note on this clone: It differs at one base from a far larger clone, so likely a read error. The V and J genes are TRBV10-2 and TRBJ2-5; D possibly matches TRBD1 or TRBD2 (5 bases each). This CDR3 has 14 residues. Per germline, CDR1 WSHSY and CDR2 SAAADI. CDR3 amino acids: CASSDNRRDGTQHF. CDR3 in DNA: TGCGCCAGCAGTGACAACCGGCGAGATGGGACCCAGCACTTC.

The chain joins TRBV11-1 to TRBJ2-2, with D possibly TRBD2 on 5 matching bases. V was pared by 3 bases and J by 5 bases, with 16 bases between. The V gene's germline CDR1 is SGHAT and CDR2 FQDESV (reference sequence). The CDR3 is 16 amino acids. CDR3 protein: CASSFRLPLPTGELFF. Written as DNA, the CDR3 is TGTGCCAGCAGCTTCCGACTACCCCTACCGACCGGGGAGCTGTTTTTT.

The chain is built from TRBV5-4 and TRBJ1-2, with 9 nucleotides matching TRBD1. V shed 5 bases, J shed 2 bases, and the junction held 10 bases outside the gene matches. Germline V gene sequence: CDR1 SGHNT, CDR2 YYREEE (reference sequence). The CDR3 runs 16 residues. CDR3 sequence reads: CASRTGTGSGNYGYTF. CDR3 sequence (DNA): TGTGCCAGCAGGACCGGGACAGGGTCGGGAAACTATGGCTACACCTTC.

The CDR3: CASSPGLAGGETQYF. Here the CDR3 DNA reads TGTGCCAGTAGCCCAGGACTAGCGGGAGGGGAGACCCAGTACTTC. The J gene is TRBJ2-5, the V gene TRBV19, with 15 bases that match TRBD2. CDR3 length: 15 residues. The J segment lost 5 bases and the V segment lost 6 bases, leaving 4 bases of the junction unmatched. CDR1 is LNHDA, CDR2 SQIVND, per germline (reference sequence).

In DNA, the CDR3 is TGTGCCAGCAGCTTAAAGGGGACAGGTTCCAATGAGCAGTTCTTC. Protein sequence: CASSLKGTGSNEQFF. V usage is TRBV11-3 and J usage is TRBJ2-1, with 8 bases matching TRBD1. This CDR3 is built from 15 residues. Trimming at V came to 2 bases and at J to 6 bases, leaving 6 bases not matched to a gene. The V gene's germline CDR1 is SGHNT and CDR2 YENEEA.

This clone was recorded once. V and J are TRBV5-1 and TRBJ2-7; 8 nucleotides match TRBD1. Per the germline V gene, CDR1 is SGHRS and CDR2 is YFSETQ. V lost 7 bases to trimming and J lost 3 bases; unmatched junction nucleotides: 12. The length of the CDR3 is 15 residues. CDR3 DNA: TGCGCCAGCCGTTGGGGGACAGGTCAGGGCTACGAGCAGTACTTC. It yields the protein CASRWGTGQGYEQYF. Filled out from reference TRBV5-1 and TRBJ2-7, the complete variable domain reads KAGVTQTPRYLIKTRGQQVTLSCSPISGHRSVSWYQQTPGQGLQFLFEYFSETQRNKGNFPGRFSGRQFSNSRSEMNVSTLELGDSALYLCASRWGTGQGYEQYFGPGTRLTVT.

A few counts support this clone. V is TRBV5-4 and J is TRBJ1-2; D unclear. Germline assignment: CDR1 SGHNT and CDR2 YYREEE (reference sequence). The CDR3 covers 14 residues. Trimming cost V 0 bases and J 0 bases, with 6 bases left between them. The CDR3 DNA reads TGTGCCAGCAGCTTGGAGCCGGCTAACTATGGCTACACCTTC. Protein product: CASSLEPANYGYTF.

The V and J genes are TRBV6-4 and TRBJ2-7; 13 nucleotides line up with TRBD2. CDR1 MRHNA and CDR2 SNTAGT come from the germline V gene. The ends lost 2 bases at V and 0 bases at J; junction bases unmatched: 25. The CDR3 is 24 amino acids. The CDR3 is CASSDGRYQVYGTSGKYHSYEQYF. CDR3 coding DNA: TGTGCCAGCAGTGACGGGAGGTATCAGGTTTACGGGACTAGCGGGAAGTACCACTCCTACGAGCAGTACTTC.

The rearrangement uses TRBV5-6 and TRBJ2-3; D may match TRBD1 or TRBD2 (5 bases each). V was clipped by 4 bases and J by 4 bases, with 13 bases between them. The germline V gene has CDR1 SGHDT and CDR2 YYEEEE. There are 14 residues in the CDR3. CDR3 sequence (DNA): TGTGCCAGCAGCGCAGAGGGACGATCAGATACGCAGTATTTT. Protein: CASSAEGRSDTQYF.

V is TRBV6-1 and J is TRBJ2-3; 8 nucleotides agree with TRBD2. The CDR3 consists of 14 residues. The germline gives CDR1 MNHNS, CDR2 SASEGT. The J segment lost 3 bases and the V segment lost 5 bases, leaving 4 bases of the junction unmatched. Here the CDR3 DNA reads TGTGCCAGCAGTAGACGGGAGGGTACAGATACGCAGTATTTT. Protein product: CASSRREGTDTQYF.

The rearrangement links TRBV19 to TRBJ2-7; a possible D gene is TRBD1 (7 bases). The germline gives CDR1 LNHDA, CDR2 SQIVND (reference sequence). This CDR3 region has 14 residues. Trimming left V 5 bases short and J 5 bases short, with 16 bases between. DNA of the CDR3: TGTGCCAGTAGTCGGGGGTATACAGGGGACGAGCAGTACTTC. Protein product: CASSRGYTGDEQYF.

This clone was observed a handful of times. CDR3 in amino acids: CASSLYWASGRYEQYF. The DNA of the CDR3 is TGTGCCAGCAGCTTATATTGGGCTAGCGGGCGGTACGAGCAGTACTTC. The gene calls are TRBV11-3 and TRBJ2-7, with 8 bases aligning to TRBD2. Trimming took 2 bases from V and 4 from J; bases not matched to a gene: 10. Germline V gene data show CDR1 as SGHNT and CDR2 as YENEEA. CDR3 length equals 16 residues.

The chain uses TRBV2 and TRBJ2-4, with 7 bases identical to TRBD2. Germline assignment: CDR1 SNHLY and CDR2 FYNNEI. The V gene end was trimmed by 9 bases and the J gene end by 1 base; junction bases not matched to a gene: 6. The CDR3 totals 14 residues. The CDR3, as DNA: TGTGCCAGAGGGGAGGGGATGGCCAAAAACATTCAGTACTTC. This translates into CARGEGMAKNIQYF.